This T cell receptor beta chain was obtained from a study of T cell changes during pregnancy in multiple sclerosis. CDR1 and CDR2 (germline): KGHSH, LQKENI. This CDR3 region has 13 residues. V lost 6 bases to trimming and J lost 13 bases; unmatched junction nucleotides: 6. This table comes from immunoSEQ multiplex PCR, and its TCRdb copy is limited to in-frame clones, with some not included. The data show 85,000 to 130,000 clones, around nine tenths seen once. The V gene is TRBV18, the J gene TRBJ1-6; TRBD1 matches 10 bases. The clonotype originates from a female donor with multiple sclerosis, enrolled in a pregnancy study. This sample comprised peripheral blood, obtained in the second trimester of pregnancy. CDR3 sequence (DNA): TGTGCCAGCTCCGGGACAGGGGCTAATCCCCTCCACTTT. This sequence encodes CASSGTGANPLHF. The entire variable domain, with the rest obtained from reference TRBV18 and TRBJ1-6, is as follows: NAGVMQNPRHLVRRRGQEARLRCSPMKGHSHVYWYRQLPEEGLKFMVYLQKENIIDESGMPKERFSAEFPKEGPSILRIQQVVRGDSAAYFCASSGTGANPLHFGNGTRLTVT.